These 17 T cell receptor beta chains share one sample of origin, sequenced in a study of blood T cell repertoires in COVID-19. The table came from immunoSEQ multiplex PCR; TCRdb's copy has only in-frame clones and leaves some out. The data contain 100,000 to 150,000 clones, 55% to 75% of them singletons. Sequenced: peripheral blood. The receptor set was obtained from a woman between 65 and 79 years old with acute or convalescent COVID-19.

The rearrangement joins TRBV19 to TRBJ2-1; 10 bases map to TRBD2. With 5 bases clipped from V and 5 bases from J, the junction kept 9 bases outside the gene matches. This CDR3 spans 16 amino acids. The germline gives CDR1 LNHDA, CDR2 SQIVND (reference sequence). CDR3 sequence reads: CASSVSGRKKDNEQFF. For the CDR3, the DNA is TGTGCCAGTAGTGTTAGCGGGAGGAAAAAGGACAATGAGCAGTTCTTC.

For the CDR3, the DNA is TGTGCCAGTAGTATGGGACAGTCTCTCTATGGCTACACCTTC. Its translation: CASSMGQSLYGYTF. The chain joins TRBV19 to TRBJ1-2; 7 bases are a match to TRBD1. Germline-derived CDR1 and CDR2 are LNHDA and SQIVND (reference sequence). The CDR3 runs 14 residues. V lost 3 bases and J lost 4; bases outside the gene matches: 5.

This chain links TRBV27 with TRBJ1-1; 7 bases fit TRBD1. Looked up from germline, CDR1 is MNHEY and CDR2 is SMNVEV (reference sequence). The CDR3 consists of 13 residues. V lost 5 bases to trimming and J lost 10 bases; unmatched junction nucleotides: 10. CDR3 in amino acids: CASSPRDPGGAFF. The CDR3 bases are TGTGCCAGCAGTCCTCGGGACCCAGGGGGAGCTTTCTTT.

The sample holds a few counts of this clone. The rearrangement joins TRBV2 to TRBJ2-1; D uncertain. Germline V gene sequence: CDR1 SNHLY, CDR2 FYNNEI. Between the trimmed V and J ends, which lost 7 bases and 0 bases, there was a span of 7 bases. The CDR3 contains 13 residues. The chain's CDR3 is CASTRSSYNEQFF. The CDR3 region has the DNA TGTGCCAGCACCCGGAGCTCCTACAATGAGCAGTTCTTC. Full variable domain (outside the CDR3, taken from reference TRBV2 and TRBJ2-1): EPEVTQTPSHQVTQMGQEVILRCVPISNHLYFYWYRQILGQKVEFLVSFYNNEISEKSEIFDDQFSVERPDGSNFTLKIRSTKLEDSAMYFCASTRSSYNEQFFGPGTRLTVL.

The chain links TRBV5-1 to TRBJ1-3, with TRBD1 matching over 7 bases. V trimming: 4 bases; J trimming: 4 bases; junction bases outside the gene matches: 8. Germline CDR1 is SGHRS and CDR2 is YFSETQ. The CDR3 length is 15 residues. The CDR3 sequence: CASSEGANSGNTIYF. The CDR3 nucleotides read TGCGCCAGCAGCGAGGGGGCGAATTCGGGAAACACCATATATTTT.

This clone was recorded only once. V is TRBV28 and J is TRBJ1-3, with D maybe TRBD1 (5 bases). Germline CDR1 reads MDHEN; CDR2 reads SYDVKM. The CDR3 sequence is 16 residues long. V was trimmed by 5 bases and J by 6 bases, leaving 20 bases between them. CDR3 nucleotide sequence: TGTGCCAGCAGTCCCCCGGAGGGACGGGGAGAAAACACCATATATTTT. This encodes CASSPPEGRGENTIYF.

CDR3 in DNA: TGTGCCAGCAGCGTGGGACAGGGTTTGAACACTGAAGCTTTCTTT. Its translation: CASSVGQGLNTEAFF. The V call is TRBV7-8, the J call TRBJ1-1; 9 nucleotides line up with TRBD1. The CDR3 totals 15 residues. The ends lost 5 bases at V and 0 bases at J; junction bases unmatched: 4. Germline lookup yields CDR1 SGHVS and CDR2 FQNEAQ.

This chain uses TRBV3-1 (or the pseudogene TRBV3-2) with TRBJ2-5; D uncertain. The CDR3 length is 14 residues. V was clipped by 3 bases and J by 1 base, with 9 bases between them. Per germline, CDR1 LGHDT and CDR2 YNNKEL (reference sequence). The chain's CDR3 is CASSQSGPQETQYF. CDR3 nucleotide sequence: TGTGCCAGCAGCCAGTCAGGCCCCCAAGAGACCCAGTACTTC.

This sequence joins TRBV2 and TRBJ2-7; a possible D gene is TRBD2 (5 bases). Looked up from germline, CDR1 is SNHLY and CDR2 is FYNNEI. V was pared by 7 bases and J by 2 bases, with 9 bases between. This CDR3 has 12 amino acids. CDR3 DNA sequence: TGTGCCAGCAACGGAGGCCCCTACGAGCAGTACTTC. It encodes CASNGGPYEQYF.

The J gene is TRBJ2-7, the V gene TRBV28; 10 nucleotides agree with TRBD2. CDR3 size: 16 residues. Germline V CDR1 and CDR2: MDHEN, SYDVKM. V gave up 8 bases and J gave up 0 bases; unmatched junction bases: 10. The CDR3 DNA is TGTGCCAGCCGACTGGGAGGACTAGCGGCCTCCTACGAGCAGTACTTC. Residues: CASRLGGLAASYEQYF.

This clone was counted a single time. The rearrangement joins TRBV10-3 to TRBJ1-1; no clear D gene. In germline, CDR1 is ENHRY, CDR2 SYGVKD. V lost 6 bases, J lost 2 bases, and 10 bases lay in between. This CDR3 has 13 amino acids. CDR3 DNA: TGTGCCATCAGAAGGGAGTCCAACACTGAAGCTTTCTTT. Protein product: CAIRRESNTEAFF.

The rearrangement joins TRBV5-1 to TRBJ2-2; perhaps TRBD1 as D (6 bases). Germline CDR1 reads SGHRS; CDR2 reads YFSETQ. V lost 4 bases, J lost 1 base, and 11 bases lay in between. The CDR3 spans 15 residues. The CDR3 spells CASSRTVLNTGELFF. In DNA form, the CDR3 reads TGCGCCAGCAGCCGGACAGTCCTGAACACCGGGGAGCTGTTTTTT.

V is TRBV7-2 and J is TRBJ1-5, with D tentatively TRBD1 (6 bases). Trimming removed 1 base at V and 0 bases at J, with 10 bases between. CDR1 and CDR2 from the germline V gene are SGHTA and FQGNSA. This CDR3 region has 16 residues. The CDR3 coding sequence is TGTGCCAGCAGCTTAGTTGGGACATATAGCAATCAGCCCCAGCATTTT. Its translation is CASSLVGTYSNQPQHF.

This clone was observed a handful of times. This chain links TRBV29-1 with TRBJ1-1; TRBD1 agrees at 10 bases. The trim removed 4 bases at V and 4 bases at J, leaving 6 bases unmatched. The germline gives CDR1 SQVTM, CDR2 ANQGSEA. CDR3 length: 14 amino acids. CDR3 in amino acids: CSVAGTGVATEAFF. The CDR3 bases are TGCAGCGTTGCCGGGACAGGGGTGGCCACTGAAGCTTTCTTT.

The rearrangement joins TRBV5-4 to TRBJ2-5, with TRBD2 matching 12 bases. This CDR3 region has 16 residues. Trimming cost V 4 bases and J 5 bases; bases outside gene matches: 9. Germline values: CDR1 SGHNT, CDR2 YYREEE (reference sequence). CDR3 residues: CASSTASGRAIETQYF. The CDR3 DNA follows: TGTGCCAGCAGCACGGCTAGCGGGAGGGCCATTGAGACCCAGTACTTC.

The rearrangement links TRBV5-1 to TRBJ2-5; 7 nucleotides align to TRBD1. CDR1 SGHRS and CDR2 YFSETQ come from the germline V gene. The CDR3 spans 14 residues. After removal of 3 bases from V and 5 bases from J, the junction contained 7 bases not matched to a gene. CDR3 sequence: CASSWGQRGETQYF. The CDR3 DNA reads as TGCGCCAGCAGCTGGGGACAGCGCGGCGAGACCCAGTACTTC.

This chain uses TRBV3-1 (or the pseudogene TRBV3-2) with TRBJ1-1, with unresolved D. V was trimmed by 2 bases and J by 3 bases, leaving 10 bases between them. The CDR3 has 14 residues. Germline CDR1 reads LGHDT; CDR2 reads YNNKEL (reference sequence). The CDR3 spells CASSQQNSYTEAFF. CDR3 DNA: TGTGCCAGCAGCCAACAAAACAGCTACACTGAAGCTTTCTTT.